The entry below gives a single T cell receptor beta chain sequence along with its context. Its specificity is not known. This sample is drawn from a study of CD8+ T cells in alopecia areata. Overall study findings and caveats: Patients showed less clear TCR sequence sharing than mice, possibly partly because of HLA diversity. Higher clonality and more expanded CD8+ clones appeared in lesional than normal scalp. Tissue-resident alphabeta T cells belonging to normal skin likewise get sequenced within scalp specimens.

T lymphocytes (CD4+ and CD8+) were sorted from PBMCs. Extraction of RNA preceded its reverse transcription into cDNA, which served as the sequencing template. Assay used: immunoSEQ multiplex PCR; TCRdb lists only in-frame clones, some missing. The top ten hold about 8.8% of the sample, which has about 99,000 clones, about 60% seen once. Germline CDR1 and CDR2: GTSNPN and SVGIG (reference sequence). V dropped 6 bases and J dropped 4 bases, with 10 bases sitting between them. The CDR3 spans 13 residues. The clonotype comes from a human donor in good health. What was sequenced was CD4+ T cells sorted from blood. This chain links TRBV30 with TRBJ1-6; no clear D. The chain's CDR3 is CACESGYNSPLHF. CDR3 bases: TGTGCCTGCGAGTCGGGGTATAATTCACCCCTCCACTTT.